The clone carrying this TCR beta chain occurred many times. Its antigen is undetermined. These data originate in a study of T cell repertoires in cytomegalovirus infection. Findings of the study overall: Totalled public TCR beta family frequency picked out people who carried CMV plus the relevant HLA.

TCRdb passed the reads through MiXCR, listing each CDR3 protein once. The sample includes 650,000 to 900,000 distinct CDR3 sequences, approximately 32% of them seen just once. This CDR3 spans 16 amino acids. Germline V lookup: CDR1 SGHTA, CDR2 FQGNSA. Trimming took off 4 bases at V and 2 bases at J, with 17 bases between the two ends. Sequenced here: cultured CD8+ T cells from PBMCs, sampled from culture after CMV antigen stimulation. The chain uses TRBV7-2 and TRBJ1-1, with D hard to call. The sequence was obtained from a human donor in good health (CMV status not recorded). Some clones in this sample may be carry-over from other donors' samples. The CDR3 is CASSSNPARTNTEAFF. In nucleotides, the CDR3 is TGTGCCAGCAGCTCTAACCCCGCCAGGACCAACACTGAAGCTTTCTTT.